This T cell receptor beta chain was profiled in a study of blood T cell repertoires in COVID-19. Study-level information: Spain, Italy and the United States supplied samples that represented acute and convalescent COVID-19. PBMCs, B-cell-depleted T cells, or T cells provided the cDNA or gDNA that made up the material.

This CDR3 is 16 amino acids long. V shed 5 bases and J shed 0 bases, with 15 bases lying between them. Germline V gene sequence: CDR1 SGHRS, CDR2 YFSETQ. Per the authors' pipeline: Using reference gene primer amplification, nucleated cell counts were estimated. Produced via immunoSEQ multiplex PCR; TCRdb's table is partial and in-frame only. The D gene and trimming were derived from the DNA, and the V and J assignments and clone size from that table. Among approximately 210,000 clones listed, roughly four fifths were seen once. Self-reported history from a screening survey and questionnaire set each donor's cohort.

The chain has TRBV5-1 and TRBJ1-3; D uncertain. This TCR derives from a middle-aged man who had recovered from COVID-19. Sequenced material: PBMCs or T cells enriched from blood (not recorded which). Here the CDR3 DNA reads TGCGCCAGCAGTTTAGGCAGTAGCTACTCTGGAAACACCATATATTTT. It is translated as CASSLGSSYSGNTIYF.